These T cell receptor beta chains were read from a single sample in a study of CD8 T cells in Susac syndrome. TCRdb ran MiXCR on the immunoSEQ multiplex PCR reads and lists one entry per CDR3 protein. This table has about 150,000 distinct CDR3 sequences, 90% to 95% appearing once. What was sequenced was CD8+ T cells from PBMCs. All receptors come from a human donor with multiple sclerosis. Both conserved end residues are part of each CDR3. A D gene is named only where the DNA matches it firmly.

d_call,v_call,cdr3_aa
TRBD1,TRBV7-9,CASSPPTGSYNEQFF
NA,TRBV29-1,CSARSPQETQYF
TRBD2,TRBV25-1,CASTPGGPDTQYF
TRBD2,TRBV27,CASSSSGGLETQYF
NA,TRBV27,CASRGRSTPELFF
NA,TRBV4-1,CASSQDSGPDTQYF
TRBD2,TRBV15,CATSSGSGGGADTQYF
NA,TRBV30,CAWSPSSKGSEAFF
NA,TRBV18,CASSATTYEQYF
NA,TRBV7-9,CASSLDRGISGANVLTF
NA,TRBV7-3,CASSLGGANTGELFF
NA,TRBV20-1,CSARDLQKEETQYF
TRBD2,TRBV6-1,CAISESGGRGREQYF
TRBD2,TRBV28,CASRLAGEADTQYF
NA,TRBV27,CASSLHEGRTEAFF
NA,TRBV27,CASSSGTRGYTF
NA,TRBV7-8,CASTWGREITNEQFF
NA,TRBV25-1,CASSYGFNEQYF
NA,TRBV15,CATSSGGTGNTIYF
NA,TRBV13,CASSLEGKAYEQYF
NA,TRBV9,CASSGGRSYEQYF
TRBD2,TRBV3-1,CASTSGGQCTDTQYF
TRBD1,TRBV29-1,CSVERQGNTEAFF
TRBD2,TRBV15,CATSSEAGLVLAGELFF
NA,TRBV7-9,CASSSRIFYEQYF
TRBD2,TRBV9,CASSVVSRGSTDTQYF
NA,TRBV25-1,CASGGDEVWLAEKLFF
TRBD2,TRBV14,CASSPIRGLEFF
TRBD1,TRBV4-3,CASSRGDVGQGISPLHF
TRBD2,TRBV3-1,CASSPQGLGFHEQYF
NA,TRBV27,CASSLGVLAGAFF
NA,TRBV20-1,CSARERGVSYEQYF
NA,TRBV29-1,CCVGGGSTGELFF
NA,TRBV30,CAWSQGTGPQHF
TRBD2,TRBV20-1,CSARKLAGLSYEQYF
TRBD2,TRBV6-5,CASSYGGGAKNIQYF
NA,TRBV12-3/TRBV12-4,CASSFPPMDTQYF
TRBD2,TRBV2,CASSPRLAGDQETQYF
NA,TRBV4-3,CASSHLYRDGGLNTEAFF
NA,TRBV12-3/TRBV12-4,CASSLGQPQHF
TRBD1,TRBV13,CASSPRDRPYNEQFF
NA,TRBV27,CASSFTAGLHNYGYTF
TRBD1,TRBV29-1,CSVGGGTENLANYGYTF
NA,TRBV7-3,CASSFGQTTGELFF
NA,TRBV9,CASSPSGAGSVGTDVAKNIQYF
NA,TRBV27,CASSSTTGITEAFF
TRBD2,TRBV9,CASSGRSGEYYEQYF
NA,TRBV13,CASSLDRNGYTF
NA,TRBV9,CASSVTGSGANVLTF
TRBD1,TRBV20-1,CSAPVRQGHTEAFF
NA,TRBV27,CASSLSRGFEQYF
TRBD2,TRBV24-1,CATSLSGGTDTQYF
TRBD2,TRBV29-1,CSVVGTSGASYEQYF
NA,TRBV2,CASLDTGSGSYEQYF
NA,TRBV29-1,CSVEDPRAGIPYEQYF
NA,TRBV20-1,CSTKGPLNIQYF
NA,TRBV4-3,CASSPEGGGAEYNEQFF
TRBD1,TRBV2,CASSSRDRRNQPQHF
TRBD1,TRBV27,CASSPGQGNEQYF